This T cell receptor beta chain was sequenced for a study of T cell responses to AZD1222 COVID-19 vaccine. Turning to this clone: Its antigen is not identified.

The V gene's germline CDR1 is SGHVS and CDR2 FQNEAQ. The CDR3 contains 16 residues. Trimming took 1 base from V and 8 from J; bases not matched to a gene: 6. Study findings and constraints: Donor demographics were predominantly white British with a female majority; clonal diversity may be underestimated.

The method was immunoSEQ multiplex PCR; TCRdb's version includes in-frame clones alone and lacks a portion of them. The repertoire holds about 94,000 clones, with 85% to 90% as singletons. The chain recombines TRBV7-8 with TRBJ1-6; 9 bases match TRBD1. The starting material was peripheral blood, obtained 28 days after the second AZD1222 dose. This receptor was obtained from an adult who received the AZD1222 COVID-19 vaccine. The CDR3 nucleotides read TGTGCCAGCAGCTTAGTTACGGGACAGGGCCATTCACCCCTCCACTTT. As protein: CASSLVTGQGHSPLHF.